Following are 23 T cell receptor beta chains from one sample sequenced in a study of blood T cell repertoires in COVID-19. Clones were read by immunoSEQ multiplex PCR, and TCRdb kept only the in-frame ones, dropping some. The sample includes nearly 400,000 clones, nearly 90% of them seen just once. Specimen: PBMCs or T cells enriched from blood (not recorded which). These receptors were obtained from a woman in her twenties or thirties who had recovered from COVID-19.

The V and J genes are TRBV25-1 and TRBJ2-2; TRBD1 might be the D (6 bases). The CDR3 length is 16 residues. V was shortened by 1 base and J by 2 bases, with 11 bases between the two germline ends. CDR1 and CDR2 from the germline V gene are MGHDK and SYGVNS. The CDR3 sequence: CASSEWDKANTGELFF. DNA of the CDR3: TGTGCCAGCAGTGAATGGGACAAGGCAAACACCGGGGAGCTGTTTTTT.

V usage is TRBV2 and J usage is TRBJ2-7; tentative D call: TRBD1 (9 bases). Looked up from germline, CDR1 is SNHLY and CDR2 is FYNNEI. With 7 bases removed from V and 2 bases from J, the gap between germline ends came to 24 bases. The CDR3 extends over 17 amino acids. Here the CDR3 reads CASTGRGGQGVPYEQYF. CDR3 nucleotide sequence: TGTGCCAGCACTGGACGGGGGGGACAGGGAGTCCCCTACGAGCAGTACTTC.

This clone was observed once. V gene TRBV30 combines with J gene TRBJ1-2; 8 positions agree with TRBD1. With 0 bases clipped from V and 8 bases from J, the junction kept 5 bases outside the gene matches. This CDR3 region has 13 residues. Germline CDR1 and CDR2: GTSNPN and SVGIG (reference sequence). DNA of the CDR3: TGTGCCTGGAGTGTACAGGGGGGTGGGGGCTACACCTTC. Translation gives CAWSVQGGGGYTF.

The J gene is TRBJ1-5, the V gene TRBV6-2 or TRBV6-3; D is perhaps TRBD1 (5 bases). Deletions cut 5 bases from V and 5 bases from J, with 13 bases between. CDR1 is MNHEY and CDR2 is SVGEGT in the germline V gene. CDR3 length: 14 residues. CDR3 loop: CASSQPQGYQPQHF. CDR3 DNA: TGTGCCAGCAGTCAGCCTCAGGGTTATCAGCCCCAGCATTTT.

The sample holds one count of this clone. The chain joins TRBV6-6 to TRBJ2-5; TRBD1 matches 8 bases. The V gene end was trimmed by 0 bases and the J gene end by 3 bases; junction bases not matched to a gene: 6. CDR3 length: 16 residues. CDR1 is MNHNY, CDR2 SVGAGI, per germline (reference sequence). In DNA form, the CDR3 reads TGTGCCAGCAGTTACTCGATGTTGACAGGGGAAGAGACCCAGTACTTC. Its protein is CASSYSMLTGEETQYF.

The chain combines TRBV3-1 (or the pseudogene TRBV3-2) with TRBJ1-2; TRBD1 agrees at 7 bases. V was clipped by 4 bases and J by 4 bases; unmatched bases: 9. This CDR3 comprises 15 residues. Germline V CDR1 and CDR2: LGHDT, YNNKEL (reference sequence). This chain's CDR3 is CASSREQGKTYGYTF. CDR3 sequence (DNA): TGTGCCAGCAGCCGTGAACAGGGGAAAACCTATGGCTACACCTTC.

J is TRBJ1-4 and V is TRBV6-5; D might be TRBD1 (5 bases). The germline V gene encodes CDR1 MNHEY and CDR2 SVGAGI. This CDR3 region has 15 residues. Trimming stripped 6 bases from V and 4 bases from J, with 15 bases between. The CDR3 here is CASRPRQGHNEKLFF. The CDR3 nucleotides read TGTGCCAGCAGACCTAGGCAGGGTCATAATGAAAAACTGTTTTTT.

Comment on this clone: Other DNA sequences in the same sample also yield this CDR3. This chain uses TRBV5-1 with TRBJ1-2; 10 bases are shared with TRBD1. V lost 0 bases to trimming and J lost 7 bases; unmatched junction nucleotides: 3. Germline CDR1 reads SGHRS; CDR2 reads YFSETQ. This CDR3 has 14 amino acids. The CDR3 protein is CASSLGQGAGGYTF. As DNA, the CDR3 is TGCGCCAGCAGCTTGGGACAGGGGGCCGGTGGCTACACCTTC. Drawing the rest from reference TRBV5-1 and TRBJ1-2, the complete variable domain is KAGVTQTPRYLIKTRGQQVTLSCSPISGHRSVSWYQQTPGQGLQFLFEYFSETQRNKGNFPGRFSGRQFSNSRSEMNVSTLELGDSALYLCASSLGQGAGGYTFGSGTRLTVV.

The rearrangement links TRBV7-9 to TRBJ2-3, with D tentatively TRBD2 (6 bases). The V gene lost 3 bases and the J gene lost 3 bases, with 19 bases spanning the gap. The CDR3 contains 17 residues. From germline, CDR1 is SEHNR and CDR2 FQNEAQ (reference sequence). CDR3 in amino acids: CASSFTLRSGLTDTQYF. As DNA, the CDR3 is TGTGCCAGCAGCTTTACTCTAAGGAGCGGACTAACAGATACGCAGTATTTT.

This rearrangement joins TRBV6-4 to TRBJ2-3; TRBD2 matches at 8 bases. With 4 bases clipped from V and 0 bases from J, the junction kept 3 bases outside the gene matches. The CDR3 has 15 amino acids. Germline CDR1 MRHNA, CDR2 SNTAGT. Here the CDR3 reads CASSGSGTSTDTQYF. Written as DNA, the CDR3 is TGTGCCAGCAGTGGTAGCGGGACTAGCACAGATACGCAGTATTTT.

The chain has TRBV28 and TRBJ2-1; possible D gene TRBD1, 5 bases. Trimming took off 5 bases at V and 8 bases at J, with 10 bases between the two ends. The CDR3 runs 12 residues. Per the germline V gene, CDR1 is MDHEN and CDR2 is SYDVKM. The CDR3 region is CASSGLRDEQFF. CDR3 nucleotides: TGTGCCAGCAGTGGGCTCAGGGATGAGCAGTTCTTC.

The chain joins TRBV3-1 (or the pseudogene TRBV3-2) to TRBJ2-1, with 8 bases fitting TRBD2. This CDR3 spans 15 amino acids. Germline lookup yields CDR1 LGHDT and CDR2 YNNKEL (reference sequence). V gave up 5 bases and J gave up 7 bases; unmatched junction bases: 10. CDR3 nucleotide sequence: TGTGCCAGCAGCAGGAGCGGGAGCCTTGGGAATGAGCAGTTCTTC. Protein sequence: CASSRSGSLGNEQFF.

V gene TRBV19 combines with J gene TRBJ1-2; TRBD1 aligns across 7 bases. The length of the CDR3 is 13 residues. Germline CDR1 and CDR2: LNHDA and SQIVND (reference sequence). The V segment lost 8 bases and the J segment 5 bases; nucleotides outside the gene matches: 8. CDR3 loop: CASADRTRYGYTF. The CDR3 bases are TGTGCCAGTGCGGACAGGACCCGTTATGGCTACACCTTC.

The chain links TRBV7-9 to TRBJ2-3; D gene uncertain. Trimming stripped 7 bases from V and 6 bases from J, with 14 bases between. Per germline, CDR1 SEHNR and CDR2 FQNEAQ (reference sequence). CDR3 length: 13 residues. CDR3 residues: CASTLRGADTQYF. CDR3 nucleotides: TGTGCCAGCACTCTAAGAGGAGCGGATACGCAGTATTTT.

The genes are TRBV7-2 and TRBJ2-3, with D uncertain. The CDR3 is 15 amino acids. Trimming pared 0 bases from V and 5 bases from J, leaving 12 bases between. CDR1 is SGHTA and CDR2 is FQGNSA in the germline V gene. CDR3 bases: TGTGCCAGCAGCTTAGCGACATCTCTGGGAGATACGCAGTATTTT. This gives the protein CASSLATSLGDTQYF.

The genes are TRBV4-1 and TRBJ2-1; TRBD1 might be the D (6 bases). Trimming took 8 bases from V and 8 from J, leaving 19 bases between them. This CDR3 has 14 residues. Germline CDR1 MGHRA, CDR2 YSYEKL. The CDR3 sequence: CASQGTESVYEQFF. The DNA of the CDR3 is TGCGCCAGCCAGGGGACGGAGTCTGTCTATGAGCAGTTCTTC.

This chain links TRBV6-5 with TRBJ1-5; 7 bases align to TRBD1. V lost 5 bases to trimming and J lost 6 bases; unmatched junction nucleotides: 1. CDR3 size: 12 residues. Germline V CDR1 and CDR2: MNHEY, SVGAGI. CDR3 sequence: CASSPGGQPQHF. CDR3 in DNA: TGTGCCAGCAGTCCAGGGGGTCAGCCCCAGCATTTT.

The chain is built from TRBV28 and TRBJ1-5; D uncertain. The CDR3 length is 15 residues. V dropped 6 bases and J dropped 1 base, with 13 bases sitting between them. Germline values: CDR1 MDHEN, CDR2 SYDVKM. CDR3 in amino acids: CASRPGGPSNQPQHF. The DNA of the CDR3 is TGTGCCAGCAGGCCCGGAGGGCCCAGCAATCAGCCCCAGCATTTT. The complete variable domain, with remaining parts taken from reference TRBV28 and TRBJ1-5, reads DVKVTQSSRYLVKRTGEKVFLECVQDMDHENMFWYRQDPGLGLRLIYFSYDVKMKEKGDIPEGYSVSREKKERFSLILESASTNQTSMYLCASRPGGPSNQPQHFGDGTRLSIL.

CDR3 amino acids: CASSNLTVLNTGELFF. The CDR3 DNA reads TGTGCCAGCAGTAACTTGACAGTACTGAACACCGGGGAGCTGTTTTTT. This chain links TRBV27 with TRBJ2-2, with D possibly matching TRBD1 (5 bases). Per germline, CDR1 MNHEY and CDR2 SMNVEV (reference sequence). The CDR3 consists of 16 residues. Deletions cut 5 bases from V and 1 base from J, with 14 bases between.

This chain joins TRBV12-3 or TRBV12-4 and TRBJ2-1; 10 bases agree with TRBD2. The trim removed 7 bases at V and 15 bases at J, leaving 9 bases unmatched. The CDR3 is 12 residues long. The CDR3 region is CASNTGEREGFF. For the CDR3, the DNA is TGTGCCAGCAATACCGGAGAGCGGGAGGGGTTCTTC.

The chain links TRBV9 to TRBJ1-3; a weak D match, TRBD1 (6 bases). This CDR3 is 17 amino acids long. Germline V gives CDR1 SGDLS, CDR2 YYNGEE. With 5 bases removed from V and 2 bases from J, the gap between germline ends came to 20 bases. CDR3 residues: CASSSPNTGGPGNTIYF. The CDR3 coding sequence is TGTGCCAGCAGTTCCCCTAACACTGGGGGCCCTGGAAACACCATATATTTT.

The V call is TRBV5-6, the J call TRBJ2-7; weak D call: TRBD2 (7 bases). The V end was cut by 4 bases, the J end by 6 bases, with 20 bases between. CDR3 length: 15 amino acids. CDR1 is SGHDT, CDR2 YYEEEE, per germline. The CDR3 loop is CASSLYAGAALEQYF. The DNA of the CDR3 is TGTGCCAGCAGCCTATACGCGGGGGCGGCCCTCGAGCAGTACTTC.

The J gene is TRBJ2-1, the V gene TRBV29-1; TRBD2 aligns across 7 bases. The germline V gene has CDR1 SQVTM and CDR2 ANQGSEA. The J segment lost 9 bases and the V segment lost 3 bases, leaving 11 bases of the junction unmatched. The CDR3 length is 14 residues. The CDR3 sequence: CSVEAPTTSTEQFF. The CDR3 region has the DNA TGCAGCGTTGAGGCCCCCACGACTAGCACTGAGCAGTTCTTC.